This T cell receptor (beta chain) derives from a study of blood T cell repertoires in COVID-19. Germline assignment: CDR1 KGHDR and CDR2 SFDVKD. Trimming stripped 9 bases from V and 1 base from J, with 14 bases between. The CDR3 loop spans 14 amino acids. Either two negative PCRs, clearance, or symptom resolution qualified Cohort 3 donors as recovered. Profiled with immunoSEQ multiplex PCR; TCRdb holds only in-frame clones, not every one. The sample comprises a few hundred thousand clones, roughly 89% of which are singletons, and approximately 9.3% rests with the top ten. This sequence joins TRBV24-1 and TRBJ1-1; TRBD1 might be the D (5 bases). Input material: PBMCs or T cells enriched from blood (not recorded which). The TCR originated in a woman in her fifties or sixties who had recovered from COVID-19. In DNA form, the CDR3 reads TGTGCCACCTGGAGGGGTTCGGGGAACACTGAAGCTTTCTTT. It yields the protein CATWRGSGNTEAFF.